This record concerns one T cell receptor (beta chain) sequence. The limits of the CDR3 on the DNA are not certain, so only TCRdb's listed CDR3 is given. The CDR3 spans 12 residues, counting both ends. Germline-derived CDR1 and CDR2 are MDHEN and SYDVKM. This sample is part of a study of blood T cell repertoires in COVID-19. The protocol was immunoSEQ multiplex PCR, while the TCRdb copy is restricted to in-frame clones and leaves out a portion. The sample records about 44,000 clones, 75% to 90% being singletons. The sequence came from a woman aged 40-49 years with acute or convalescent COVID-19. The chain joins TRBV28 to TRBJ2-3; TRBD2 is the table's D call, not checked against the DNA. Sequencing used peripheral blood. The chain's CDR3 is CASSTSTDTQYF.